Listed below are T cell receptor beta chains from one sample, sequenced in a study of blood T cell repertoires in COVID-19. Generated by immunoSEQ multiplex PCR, the TCRdb table keeps only in-frame clones and is missing some. The sample has roughly 190,000 clones, approximately 82% seen once. Sequencing input: PBMCs or T cells enriched from blood (not recorded which). The receptors were sampled from a woman in her sixties or seventies with acute COVID-19. Both conserved end residues are part of each CDR3. The order of the fields is J gene, D gene, V gene, clone size, CDR3 DNA, CDR3 protein. D genes are given only for firm matches. Clone size, where shown, is once, few, many, or a class for clones that have expanded.

>TRBJ2-1|TRBD2|TRBV2|.
TGTGCCAGCGCGAGGACTAGCGGGAGGGCCAGGAATGAGCAGTTCTTC
CASARTSGRARNEQFF
>TRBJ2-1|.|TRBV12-1|once
TGTGCCAGCAGTGACAACGGGCTAGCGGGGGGGCTGCGATACAATGAGCAGTTCTTC
CASSDNGLAGGLRYNEQFF
>TRBJ1-1|.|TRBV3-1/TRBV3-2|once
TGTGCCAGCAGCCTCCGAGAGGTCACTGAAGCTTTCTTT
CASSLREVTEAFF
>TRBJ1-1|.|TRBV2|.
TGTGCCAGTATACGGGACATTATTTTAGGTATGAACACTGAAGCTTTCTTT
CASIRDIILGMNTEAFF
>TRBJ1-5|.|TRBV12-3/TRBV12-4|.
TGTGCCAGCAGCCCGACAGTGAATCAGCCCCAGCATTTT
CASSPTVNQPQHF
>TRBJ1-5|.|TRBV18|.
TGTGCCAGCACCACTAATAGCAATCAGCCCCAGCATTTT
CASTTNSNQPQHF
>TRBJ2-1|TRBD1|TRBV18|.
TGTGCCAGCTCTCCGGGACAGGGAGGGATATACAATGAGCAGTTCTTC
CASSPGQGGIYNEQFF
>TRBJ1-2|TRBD1|TRBV12-3/TRBV12-4|once
TGTGCCAGCAAGGCCACCACAGGGGATGGCTACACCTTC
CASKATTGDGYTF
>TRBJ1-1|TRBD1|TRBV25-1|few
TGTGCCAGCAGGGGACAGGGAAAAACTGAAGCTTTCTTT
CASRGQGKTEAFF
>TRBJ1-1|.|TRBV30|.
TGTGCCTGGAGTGTAGGGAGTGGGACTGAAGCTTTCTTT
CAWSVGSGTEAFF
>TRBJ2-1|TRBD2|TRBV7-6|.
TGTGCCAGCAGTTACGGGGGGGCCAGCTCCTACAATGAGCAGTTCTTC
CASSYGGASSYNEQFF
>TRBJ1-2|TRBD1|TRBV5-4|.
TGTGCCAGCAGCTTAACCGGGACAGGCTTTGGCTACACCTTC
CASSLTGTGFGYTF
>TRBJ1-4|TRBD1|TRBV7-2|.
TGTGCCAGCAACACAGGGGGTGGGGAGGAAAAACTGTTTTTT
CASNTGGGEEKLFF
>TRBJ1-2|TRBD1|TRBV24-1|.
TGTGCCACCAGTGAAGGGGGCTCAGGGGGGTATGGCTACACCTTC
CATSEGGSGGYGYTF
>TRBJ2-7|TRBD1|TRBV6-5|.
TGTGCCAGCAGCGGACAGGGACCCTACGAGCAGTACTTC
CASSGQGPYEQYF
>TRBJ1-3|.|TRBV19|.
TGTGCCAGTAGTGGACACCTCACTGGAAACACCATATATTTT
CASSGHLTGNTIYF
>TRBJ1-2|.|TRBV16|.
TGTGCCAGCAGCCCCCGTCACAGGGCGGATGGCTACACCTTC
CASSPRHRADGYTF
>TRBJ2-2|TRBD2|TRBV28|.
TGTGCCAGCTGTCCTAGCGGGAGGGCGAACACCGGGGAGCTGTTTTTT
CASCPSGRANTGELFF
>TRBJ2-1|TRBD2|TRBV4-1|.
TGCGCCAGCAGCCAAGGCGGGGGGGTATCCTACAATGAGCAGTTCTTC
CASSQGGGVSYNEQFF
>TRBJ2-1|TRBD2|TRBV19|.
TGTGCCAGTAGTATCCCTGCGGCGGGGGTCGGCAATGAGCAGTTCTTC
CASSIPAAGVGNEQFF
>TRBJ2-2|TRBD2|TRBV27|.
TGTGCCAGCAGTCCCGGGGGGTGGGAGCTGTTTTTT
CASSPGGWELFF
>TRBJ1-4|TRBD1|TRBV19|.
TGTGCCAGTAGTAAATCTGGGGGGACAGTCGATGAAAAACTGTTTTTT
CASSKSGGTVDEKLFF
>TRBJ2-5|.|TRBV24-1|.
TGTGCCACCAGTGAAGGACAGTACCAAGAGACCCAGTACTTC
CATSEGQYQETQYF
>TRBJ1-1|.|TRBV11-3|.
TGTGCCAGCAGCCCCCCTCCGGGTGGGAACACTGAAGCTTTCTTT
CASSPPPGGNTEAFF
>TRBJ2-7|TRBD1|TRBV5-1|.
TGCGCCAGCAGCTTGGCGGGACAGGCTTTCTACGAGCAGTACTTC
CASSLAGQAFYEQYF
>TRBJ1-1|TRBD1|TRBV2|.
TGTGCCAGCAGTGAGGGACAGGCGAACACTGAAGCTTTCTTT
CASSEGQANTEAFF
>TRBJ2-1|.|TRBV19|.
TGTGCCAGTCATGTCGGGGGTTACTACAATGAGCAGTTCTTC
CASHVGGYYNEQFF
>TRBJ1-4|.|TRBV12-3/TRBV12-4|once
TGTGCCAGCAGCCGGAGGGGTGATGAAAAACTGTTTTTT
CASSRRGDEKLFF
>TRBJ2-2|.|TRBV15|.
TGTGCCACCAGCAGAGATTATGTTACGAACACCGGGGAGCTGTTTTTT
CATSRDYVTNTGELFF
>TRBJ1-6|.|TRBV19|.
TGTGCCAGTAGTATAGAGACATCGAATAATTCACCCCTCCACTTT
CASSIETSNNSPLHF
>TRBJ2-7|.|TRBV19|.
TGTGCCAGTATCGGGCAGGGAAGAAGCGAGCAGTACTTC
CASIGQGRSEQYF
>TRBJ2-7|TRBD2|TRBV20-1|.
TGCAGTGCTCGTGGGTGGACTAGCGGGAGTCCCGAGCAGTACTTC
CSARGWTSGSPEQYF
>TRBJ1-6|.|TRBV14|.
TGTGCCAGCAGCCAGGAACTATATAATTCACCCCTCCACTTT
CASSQELYNSPLHF
>TRBJ2-1|TRBD2|TRBV29-1|.
TGCAGCGTCAACGGACTAGTATACAATGAGCAGTTCTTC
CSVNGLVYNEQFF
>TRBJ2-7|.|TRBV14|.
TGTGCCAGCAGCCAAGAAAGGAGTATGGAACCACAAAAAAATTTATACGAGCAGTACTTC
CASSQERSMEPQKNLYEQYF
>TRBJ2-3|TRBD2|TRBV6-2/TRBV6-3|.
TGTGCCAGCAGCGACGGGGGGGGCACAGATACGCAGTATTTT
CASSDGGGTDTQYF
>TRBJ1-5|.|TRBV4-2|.
TGTGCCAGCAGCCAAGCTTCCAGGAATAGCAATCAGCCCCAGCATTTT
CASSQASRNSNQPQHF
>TRBJ2-5|TRBD2|TRBV5-1|.
TGCGCCAGCAGCTTGGAGACTAGCGGGGAGACCCAGTACTTC
CASSLETSGETQYF
>TRBJ1-2|.|TRBV21-1|.
TGTGCCAGCTTCCAAAAGGACAGCCCCCATGGCTACACCTTC
CASFQKDSPHGYTF
>TRBJ2-1|.|TRBV9|.
TGTGCCAGCAACCACTTGGGGAGCTCCTACAATGAGCAGTTCTTC
CASNHLGSSYNEQFF
>TRBJ1-6|TRBD1|TRBV7-9|.
TGTGCCAGCAGCCTACAGGGGGTCGGGAATTCACCCCTCCACTTT
CASSLQGVGNSPLHF
>TRBJ1-3|TRBD1|TRBV7-2|.
TGTGCCAGCAGCTTACGGACAGGTGCGGCCCAAAACACCATATATTTT
CASSLRTGAAQNTIYF
>TRBJ2-5|.|TRBV27|many
TGTGCCAGCAGTTGGGGACAAAAAGAGACCCAGTACTTC
CASSWGQKETQYF
>TRBJ2-3|.|TRBV6-2/TRBV6-3|.
TGTGCCAGCAGTTCCTCGGTGGCGGGCACAGATACGCAGTATTTT
CASSSSVAGTDTQYF
>TRBJ2-2|.|TRBV19|.
TGTGCCAGTTCGACTTCCTACTACAGGTCCACGAACACCGGGGAGCTGTTTTTT
CASSTSYYRSTNTGELFF